The 2 T cell receptor beta chains in this list originate from one sample, sequenced in a study of control samples from healthy donors and cancer patients. Sequencing was performed with immunoSEQ multiplex PCR; in TCRdb, only in-frame clones are kept and a portion is missing. This table has over 100,000 clones, roughly 92% appearing once. The sample taken for sequencing was blood. The receptors originated from a man between 18 and 35 years old in good health.

The chain couples TRBV19 to TRBJ1-6, with D perhaps matching TRBD1 (5 bases). Germline CDR1 and CDR2: LNHDA and SQIVND (reference sequence). The CDR3 contains 16 residues. The ends were cut back, 5 bases at V and 10 bases at J, with 21 bases in the middle. Here the CDR3 reads CASSGLLWGFGSPLHF. The CDR3, as DNA: TGTGCCAGTAGTGGTTTGTTGTGGGGCTTTGGGTCACCCCTCCACTTT.

V is TRBV6-5 and J is TRBJ2-5, with no clear D. Germline V gene lookup returns CDR1 MNHEY and CDR2 SVGAGI. The CDR3 has 12 amino acids. The V end was cut by 6 bases, the J end by 3 bases, with 8 bases between. The CDR3 reads CASRSTEETQYF. As DNA, the CDR3 is TGTGCCAGCAGATCTACGGAAGAGACCCAGTACTTC.